This T cell receptor (beta chain) emerged from a study of T cell responses to AZD1222 COVID-19 vaccine. On the study more broadly: Second-dose intervals near 4 or 12 weeks were combined. Findings of the study overall: There were mostly white British donors and more females than males, and clonal diversity was possibly underestimated. A rise in Spike-specific TCR breadth and depth followed two AZD1222 doses.

To note about this clone: Antigen: not known.

Germline loops: CDR1 MGHRA, CDR2 YSYEKL. The CDR3 sequence is 16 residues long. V lost 5 bases and J 4 bases, leaving 15 bases between the germline ends. The repertoire was sequenced with immunoSEQ multiplex PCR; TCRdb's copy has only in-frame clones and lacks some. The repertoire consists of 25,000 to 30,000 clones, with around 80% occurring once and the leading ten covering roughly 5.9%. The sequence derives from an adult in good health. The chain is built from TRBV4-1 and TRBJ1-6; possible D gene TRBD1, 6 bases. The sample in question was peripheral blood, obtained on day 0 of AZD1222 vaccination. Here the CDR3 reads CASSGRQDFYNSPLHF. Here the CDR3 DNA reads TGCGCCAGCAGCGGAAGACAGGATTTTTATAATTCACCCCTCCACTTT.